This T cell receptor (beta chain) was profiled in a study of blood T cell repertoires in COVID-19. Across the study: Samples of COVID-19 (acute and convalescent) were obtained from the United States, Italy and Spain. PBMCs, B-cell-depleted T cells, or T cells provided the cDNA or gDNA that made up the material.

Under the authors' procedure: Nucleated cell number was recorded as an estimate derived from reference gene primer amplification. The protocol was immunoSEQ multiplex PCR, while the TCRdb copy is restricted to in-frame clones and leaves out a portion. That table gives V, J and clone size, and the DNA gave D and trimming. The table lists approximately 190,000 clones, 80% to 90% of them singletons. The material sequenced was peripheral blood. The source of this sequence is a human donor in a cohort sampled during active COVID-19.

The CDR3 sequence: CASLYGKGYTF. The DNA for the CDR3 is TGTGCCAGCTTGTACGGTAAAGGCTACACCTTC. This chain links TRBV28 with TRBJ1-2; D unresolved. V lost 8 bases to trimming and J lost 8 bases, with 12 bases between them. Germline assignment: CDR1 MDHEN and CDR2 SYDVKM. The CDR3 has 11 residues.